These 26 T cell receptor beta chains came from one sample sequenced in a study of memory CD4+ T cells and cytomegalovirus serostatus. The sort gate was single viable CD3+CD4+CD8-CD45RO+ cells for memory CD4+ T cells. Measured with immunoSEQ multiplex PCR; TCRdb has only the in-frame clones, and not every one. The table records around 40,000 clones, around 75% of them present only once. Sequencing was done on a sample of memory CD4+ T cells from blood. All receptors derive from an adult in good health and CMV-seronegative.

The chain couples TRBV18 to TRBJ1-3; D ambiguous. The CDR3 sequence is 12 residues long. Trimming stripped 5 bases from V and 7 bases from J, with 9 bases between. Germline CDR1 and CDR2: KGHSH and LQKENI. CDR3 sequence reads: CASSERSNTIYF. As DNA, the CDR3 is TGTGCCAGCTCAGAGCGGAGTAACACCATATATTTT.

The chain employs TRBV5-1 and TRBJ1-1; possible D gene TRBD1, 5 bases. The ends were cut back, 0 bases at V and 14 bases at J, with 23 bases in the middle. In germline, CDR1 is SGHRS, CDR2 YFSETQ. The CDR3 loop spans 15 amino acids. CDR3 nucleotides: TGCGCCAGCAGCTTGGCGGTCGGTGGGGACGCGGGAAGATTCTTT. Protein product: CASSLAVGGDAGRFF. Based on the CDR3 plus reference TRBV5-1 and TRBJ1-1, the full variable domain is KAGVTQTPRYLIKTRGQQVTLSCSPISGHRSVSWYQQTPGQGLQFLFEYFSETQRNKGNFPGRFSGRQFSNSRSEMNVSTLELGDSALYLCASSLAVGGDAGRFFGQGTRLTVV.

The rearrangement joins TRBV6-6 to TRBJ2-7; 7 nucleotides align to TRBD1. Germline assignment: CDR1 MNHNY and CDR2 SVGAGI (reference sequence). CDR3 length: 15 amino acids. V trimming: 6 bases; J trimming: 2 bases; junction bases outside the gene matches: 10. The CDR3 here is CASRDTGVMTYEQYF. The CDR3 DNA reads TGTGCCAGCAGGGATACAGGGGTTATGACCTACGAGCAGTACTTC.

The V and J genes are TRBV2 and TRBJ2-3, with a tentative D call TRBD2 (5 bases). Germline lookup yields CDR1 SNHLY and CDR2 FYNNEI. V shed 3 bases and J shed 4 bases, with 14 bases lying between them. The CDR3 is 15 residues long. The CDR3 coding sequence is TGTGCCAGCAGTGACGACTACGCTGCCTCAGATACGCAGTATTTT. Protein sequence: CASSDDYAASDTQYF. The full variable domain, rest sourced from reference TRBV2 and TRBJ2-3, is EPEVTQTPSHQVTQMGQEVILRCVPISNHLYFYWYRQILGQKVEFLVSFYNNEISEKSEIFDDQFSVERPDGSNFTLKIRSTKLEDSAMYFCASSDDYAASDTQYFGPGTRLTVL.

The gene calls are TRBV4-1 and TRBJ1-2; TRBD1 matches 9 bases. From germline, CDR1 is MGHRA and CDR2 YSYEKL. Trimming at V came to 0 bases and at J to 5 bases, leaving 10 bases not matched to a gene. CDR3 length equals 17 residues. CDR3 bases: TGCGCCAGCAGCCAAGATAGAGGGACAGGGTATGAGTATGGCTACACCTTC. This sequence encodes CASSQDRGTGYEYGYTF.

The V call is TRBV27, the J call TRBJ1-3; D possibly corresponds to TRBD1 (6 bases). Germline V CDR1 and CDR2: MNHEY, SMNVEV (reference sequence). V dropped 4 bases and J dropped 2 bases, with 9 bases sitting between them. This CDR3 contains 14 residues. The DNA of the CDR3 is TGTGCCAGCAGTTACCGGACAGCTGGAAACACCATATATTTT. It yields the protein CASSYRTAGNTIYF.

The chain carries TRBV5-4 and TRBJ2-7; 7 bases line up with TRBD1. Looked up from germline, CDR1 is SGHNT and CDR2 is YYREEE (reference sequence). The CDR3 consists of 14 residues. V gave up 1 base and J gave up 5 bases; unmatched junction bases: 6. The CDR3 reads CASSLPDRANEQYF. The CDR3 DNA sequence: TGTGCCAGCAGCTTGCCCGACAGGGCCAACGAGCAGTACTTC.

The V gene is TRBV5-1, the J gene TRBJ1-1; D unresolved. This CDR3 region has 16 residues. V was shortened by 2 bases and J by 1 base, with 15 bases between the two germline ends. Germline lookup yields CDR1 SGHRS and CDR2 YFSETQ. CDR3 loop: CASSLNTLQKNTEAFF. The CDR3 bases are TGCGCCAGCAGCTTAAATACCCTTCAGAAGAACACTGAAGCTTTCTTT.

The sample holds one count of this clone. This sequence joins TRBV6-1 and TRBJ1-2; TRBD1 might be the D (5 bases). V lost 3 bases and J lost 4, with 9 bases in between. The CDR3 has 13 amino acids. Germline V lookup: CDR1 MNHNS, CDR2 SASEGT. CDR3 in amino acids: CASSEGVGYGYTF. DNA of the CDR3: TGTGCCAGCAGTGAGGGGGTGGGCTATGGCTACACCTTC.

The V and J genes are TRBV29-1 and TRBJ1-2; D is undetermined. V lost 1 base to trimming and J lost 8 bases, with 14 bases between them. The CDR3 is 13 amino acids. Looked up from germline, CDR1 is SQVTM and CDR2 is ANQGSEA. Here the CDR3 DNA reads TGCAGCGTTGAAGTAGGTGGGCGAGGCGGCTACACCTTC. Translated: CSVEVGGRGGYTF.

V is TRBV19 and J is TRBJ2-1, with a weak D call TRBD1 (6 bases). Trimming stripped 5 bases from V and 2 bases from J, with 10 bases between. The V gene's germline CDR1 is LNHDA and CDR2 SQIVND (reference sequence). The CDR3 spans 14 residues. CDR3: CASSPRQAYNEQFF. CDR3 DNA: TGTGCCAGTAGTCCCAGACAGGCCTACAATGAGCAGTTCTTC.

The CDR3 loop is CASSLSSGNQPQHF. The CDR3 bases are TGTGCCAGCAGTTTATCGTCGGGCAATCAGCCCCAGCATTTT. This rearrangement joins TRBV28 to TRBJ1-5; unclear D gene. CDR1 MDHEN and CDR2 SYDVKM come from the germline V gene. CDR3 length: 14 residues. Deletions cut 1 base from V and 2 bases from J, with 6 bases between.

The V and J genes are TRBV30 and TRBJ2-7; TRBD1 aligns across 7 bases. Per the germline V gene, CDR1 is GTSNPN and CDR2 is SVGIG (reference sequence). The CDR3 has 13 residues. V gave up 4 bases and J gave up 2 bases; unmatched junction bases: 5. The CDR3 bases are TGTGCCTGGAATACAGGGGCCGCCTACGAGCAGTACTTC. It yields the protein CAWNTGAAYEQYF.

The chain employs TRBV5-4 and TRBJ1-5; tentative D call: TRBD1 (5 bases). Per germline, CDR1 SGHNT and CDR2 YYREEE (reference sequence). The V end was cut by 0 bases, the J end by 2 bases, with 9 bases between. This CDR3 comprises 15 residues. In nucleotides, the CDR3 is TGTGCCAGCAGCTTGGGAGGGGTTGGCAATCAGCCCCAGCATTTT. Translated, it gives CASSLGGVGNQPQHF.

The rearrangement uses TRBV7-9 and TRBJ1-2; tentatively, D is TRBD1 (5 bases). V shed 5 bases and J shed 2 bases, with 12 bases lying between them. The germline V gene encodes CDR1 SEHNR and CDR2 FQNEAQ (reference sequence). This CDR3 is built from 14 residues. The CDR3 protein is CASSTSWGNYGYTF. In DNA form, the CDR3 reads TGTGCCAGCAGCACCTCCTGGGGGAACTATGGCTACACCTTC. Full variable domain (missing parts from reference TRBV7-9 and TRBJ1-2): DTGVSQNPRHKITKRGQNVTFRCDPISEHNRLYWYRQTLGQGPEFLTYFQNEAQLEKSRLLSDRFSAERPKGSFSTLEIQRTEQGDSAMYLCASSTSWGNYGYTFGSGTRLTVV.

There are a few counts of this clone. J is TRBJ2-7 and V is TRBV2, with a weak D call TRBD2 (5 bases). Germline lookup yields CDR1 SNHLY and CDR2 FYNNEI. V lost 10 bases and J lost 3, with 16 bases in between. The CDR3 totals 13 residues. CDR3 sequence: CAIERVGSYEQYF. The CDR3 bases are TGTGCCATCGAGAGGGTGGGAAGCTACGAGCAGTACTTC.

CDR3 sequence (DNA): TGTGCCAGCAGCGCCCAGGACAGGGGGTACTCACCCCTCCACTTT. It codes for CASSAQDRGYSPLHF. The chain uses TRBV9 and TRBJ1-6, with 10 bases lining up with TRBD1. V lost 3 bases, J lost 10 bases, and 7 bases stayed unmatched. Germline CDR1 reads SGDLS; CDR2 reads YYNGEE. The CDR3 sequence is 15 residues long.

The gene calls are TRBV5-1 and TRBJ2-3; 11 bases are shared with TRBD1. This CDR3 region has 15 residues. Per germline, CDR1 SGHRS and CDR2 YFSETQ. J lost 5 bases, V lost 4 bases, and 6 bases had no gene match. The CDR3: CASSQGQGGLDTQYF. In DNA form, the CDR3 reads TGCGCCAGCAGCCAGGGACAGGGGGGATTAGATACGCAGTATTTT.

This clone was counted a few times. The chain links TRBV7-2 to TRBJ2-2; D uncertain. This CDR3 comprises 11 residues. Germline values: CDR1 SGHTA, CDR2 FQGNSA. The V end lost 8 bases, the J end lost 5 bases, and 6 bases lay between the germline ends. This CDR3 is CASQMTGELFF. The CDR3 nucleotides are TGTGCCAGCCAGATGACCGGGGAGCTGTTTTTT.

The chain combines TRBV6-5 with TRBJ1-1, with D uncertain. This CDR3 comprises 13 residues. Trimming took 5 bases from V and 7 from J, leaving 14 bases between them. Germline V gene sequence: CDR1 MNHEY, CDR2 SVGAGI. The CDR3 protein is CASSPGQAVEAFF. CDR3 nucleotides: TGTGCCAGCAGTCCCGGCCAGGCTGTTGAAGCTTTCTTT.

The gene calls are TRBV7-7 and TRBJ1-2; perhaps TRBD1 as D (6 bases). Trimming removed 5 bases from V and 2 bases from J, with 12 bases in between. The germline gives CDR1 SSHAT, CDR2 FNYEAQ (reference sequence). The CDR3 spans 14 residues. CDR3 in amino acids: CASSPITGNYGYTF. CDR3 DNA sequence: TGTGCCAGCAGCCCTATAACAGGGAACTATGGCTACACCTTC.

This clone was seen only a few times. V and J are TRBV9 and TRBJ2-3; D call uncertain. The CDR3 runs 15 residues. Germline V CDR1 and CDR2: SGDLS, YYNGEE. Trimming pared 1 base from V and 2 bases from J, leaving 11 bases between. Written as DNA, the CDR3 is TGTGCCAGCAGCGTATCCCCCCGGTTCACAGATACGCAGTATTTT. This sequence encodes CASSVSPRFTDTQYF.

This clone was picked up a small number of times. The chain employs TRBV19 and TRBJ2-5, with D uncertain. The CDR3 consists of 12 residues. V shed 1 base and J shed 3 bases, with 3 bases lying between them. From germline, CDR1 is LNHDA and CDR2 SQIVND (reference sequence). CDR3 bases: TGTGCCAGTAGTATAGGGAAAGAGACCCAGTACTTC. It encodes CASSIGKETQYF.

The chain couples TRBV4-3 to TRBJ2-4, with no clear D. V lost 0 bases and J lost 0, with 9 bases in between. Germline V gene data show CDR1 as LGHNA and CDR2 as YSLEER. CDR3 length: 16 amino acids. CDR3 nucleotide sequence: TGCGCCAGCAGCCAAGATAGATCGGTAGCCAAAAACATTCAGTACTTC. Protein sequence: CASSQDRSVAKNIQYF.

The chain combines TRBV5-6 with TRBJ2-6, with D perhaps TRBD1 (6 bases). The germline V gene has CDR1 SGHDT and CDR2 YYEEEE. This CDR3 is built from 17 residues. The V and J ends lost 5 bases and 1 base respectively, with 16 bases between them. DNA for the CDR3: TGTGCCAGCAGAAAGAACAGGGAAATATCTGGGGCCAACGTCCTGACTTTC. Translated: CASRKNREISGANVLTF.

The chain has TRBV11-1 and TRBJ1-1, with a weak D call TRBD1 (5 bases). The CDR3 sequence is 12 residues long. The V end was cut by 3 bases, the J end by 6 bases, with 8 bases between. Germline CDR1 SGHAT, CDR2 FQDESV (reference sequence). CDR3 in DNA: TGTGCCAGCAGCTTGGGCAGGGCTGAAGCTTTCTTT. It specifies CASSLGRAEAFF.